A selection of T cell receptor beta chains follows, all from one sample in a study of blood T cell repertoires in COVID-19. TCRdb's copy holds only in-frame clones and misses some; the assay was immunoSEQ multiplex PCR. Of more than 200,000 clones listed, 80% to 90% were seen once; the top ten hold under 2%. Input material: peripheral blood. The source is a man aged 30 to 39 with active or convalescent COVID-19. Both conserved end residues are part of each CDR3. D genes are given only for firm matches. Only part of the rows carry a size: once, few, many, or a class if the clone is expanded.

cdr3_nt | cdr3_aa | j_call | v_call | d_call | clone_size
TGTGCCAGCAGCTTCCAGGGACAGGGGAATTCACCCCTCCACTTT | CASSFQGQGNSPLHF | TRBJ1-6 | TRBV5-8 | TRBD1 | NA
TGTGCCAGCAGACCCATGGACAGTTCAAATCAGCCCCAGCATTTT | CASRPMDSSNQPQHF | TRBJ1-5 | TRBV27 | NA | few
TGTGCCAGCAGTCACCGGGACAGGGGGCCAGGGGAGCAGTACTTC | CASSHRDRGPGEQYF | TRBJ2-7 | TRBV3-1/TRBV3-2 | TRBD1 | NA
TGTGCCAGCAGTTACTTTTGGGCAGGGGACCAAGAGACCCAGTACTTC | CASSYFWAGDQETQYF | TRBJ2-5 | TRBV6-2/TRBV6-3 | NA | NA
TGCAGTGCTAGTTTGGTCGGGGGGGACAATGAGCAGTTCTTC | CSASLVGGDNEQFF | TRBJ2-1 | TRBV20-1 | TRBD2 | NA
TGCGCCAGCAGGTACGGGACAGGGTCCTACGAGCAGTACTTC | CASRYGTGSYEQYF | TRBJ2-7 | TRBV5-1 | TRBD1 | NA
TGTGCCAGCAGTTACTTGGCAGGGAAACCCGGGGAGCTGTTTTTT | CASSYLAGKPGELFF | TRBJ2-2 | TRBV6-5 | NA | NA
TGTGCCAGCCGTGACAGGACCTCTGGAAACACCATATATTTT | CASRDRTSGNTIYF | TRBJ1-3 | TRBV7-3 | NA | NA
TGTGCCAGTCGACAGGGCGACAGCACTGAAGCTTTCTTT | CASRQGDSTEAFF | TRBJ1-1 | TRBV10-3 | TRBD1 | NA
TGTGCCAGCAGCCCTAGGTTCTCGGACGAGCAGTACTTC | CASSPRFSDEQYF | TRBJ2-7 | TRBV7-8 | NA | NA
TGTGCCATCAGCTACGACAGGGGCTCTAACTATGGCTACACCTTC | CAISYDRGSNYGYTF | TRBJ1-2 | TRBV10-3 | TRBD1 | NA
TGTGCCAGCAGCTTAGTGGCAAACTCCTATAATTCACCCCTCCACTTT | CASSLVANSYNSPLHF | TRBJ1-6 | TRBV7-8 | NA | NA
TGTGCCAGTAGTATCGGAGGCAGGCGGGGCACCGGGGAGCTGTTTTTT | CASSIGGRRGTGELFF | TRBJ2-2 | TRBV19 | NA | NA
TGTGCCAGCAGTTACAGGGGTGTAGAGACCCAGTACTTC | CASSYRGVETQYF | TRBJ2-5 | TRBV6-5 | NA | once
TGTGCCAGCAGCCAACACCTTGCTGAGAGTCGGGGCAATGAGCAGTTCTTC | CASSQHLAESRGNEQFF | TRBJ2-1 | TRBV3-1/TRBV3-2 | NA | NA
TGTGCCAGCAGCTTAGGGGGGACAGGGCTCGCACCCCTCCACTTT | CASSLGGTGLAPLHF | TRBJ1-6 | TRBV11-1 | TRBD1 | few
TGTGCCAGCAGCCAGGGGGTTCGAGTGTGGGAGCAGTACTTC | CASSQGVRVWEQYF | TRBJ2-7 | TRBV5-6 | TRBD1 | NA
TGTGCCAGCAGTGACGGACAGAACACTGAAGCTTTCTTT | CASSDGQNTEAFF | TRBJ1-1 | TRBV6-1 | NA | NA
TGTGCCAGCATTGACAACGTGGGCATAATGAACACTGAAGCTTTCTTT | CASIDNVGIMNTEAFF | TRBJ1-1 | TRBV6-6 | NA | NA
TGTGCCAGCAGTTCGACAGGCGGTTTCGGCACAGATACGCAGTATTTT | CASSSTGGFGTDTQYF | TRBJ2-3 | TRBV27 | NA | NA
TGCAGCGTGGACCCGGGACAGGGGGTAGATACGCAGTATTTT | CSVDPGQGVDTQYF | TRBJ2-3 | TRBV29-1 | TRBD1 | NA
TGTGCCAGCAGTGAAGGTTTAGGGGCGCCCTACGAGCAGTACTTC | CASSEGLGAPYEQYF | TRBJ2-7 | TRBV2 | NA | NA
TGTGCCAGCAGCTTACCCGGGACTAGCGGGGGGACCCATACGCAGTATTTT | CASSLPGTSGGTHTQYF | TRBJ2-3 | TRBV7-3 | TRBD2 | NA
TGTGCCAGCAGCTTAATAGCGGGCGCTGAGGGCTACACCTTC | CASSLIAGAEGYTF | TRBJ1-2 | TRBV5-5 | NA | NA
TGCGCCAGCAGGCTAACGGGACTCAACACCGGGGAGCTGTTTTTT | CASRLTGLNTGELFF | TRBJ2-2 | TRBV10-2 | NA | NA
TGTGCCAGCAGCCCGACGAGGGTCGGCACAGATACGCAGTATTTT | CASSPTRVGTDTQYF | TRBJ2-3 | TRBV7-8 | NA | NA
TGTGCCAGCATCAACAGGGCAAATTCACCCCTCCACTTT | CASINRANSPLHF | TRBJ1-6 | TRBV6-5 | NA | NA